This T cell receptor (beta chain) originates from a study of tumor-infiltrating lymphocytes in primary liver carcinoma (dated by TCRdb to the late 2010s). Regarding the complete study: Between late 2015 and March 2016, a handful of patients in China with histopathologically diagnosed primary liver carcinoma had surgical resection. Tumors of the five patients were stage T1-T3 N0M0 with maximum diameters of roughly 4 to 11 cm. A total of 35 or so specimens from 5 patients went through TCRbeta repertoire sequencing, namely 25 tumor regions, 5 adjacent noncancerous liver tissues and 5 peripheral blood samples. Across five regions of each liver tumor, along with adjacent normal tissue and blood, the study brought together TCRbeta repertoire sequencing, expression microarrays and whole-exome sequencing. Of the five patients, three men and two women aged 30 to 69 years, four had hepatocellular carcinoma and one had combined HCC and intrahepatic cholangiocarcinoma. Reproducibility between technical replicate repertoires was high, with correlation coefficients above 0.95 and mean shared-clone rates about 0.9. Each sample produced about 3.5 to 8 million productive TCRbeta reads, and read depth showed no significant difference between tissue types. The paper as a whole reports these results and caveats: Because the samples were bulk and unsorted, CD4+ and CD8+ T cell repertoires could not be compared. With just a handful of patients in the study, the authors point out that the findings should be validated in a larger study. Pairs of tumor regions showed greater repertoire overlap (mean about 35%) than tumor-adjacent pairs (17%) or tumor-blood pairs (about 14%), which is consistent with antigen-driven expansion. Only the TCR beta chain was sequenced, so true repertoire diversity is likely underestimated because unpaired alpha chains were not captured. A significantly larger repertoire fraction was made up by the top 250 clones in tumors than in blood (p = 0.039).

Blood RNA was extracted from unsorted whole blood using TRIzol reagent, and germline DNA was obtained with the DNeasy Blood & Tissue kit. At the time of sampling, the patients were treatment-naive and had chronic HBV infection. Before surgery, approximately 4 milliliters of peripheral blood were drawn into K2EDTA tubes. For this clonotype: Its antigen is not yet known. Base qualities are missing; no much larger clone stands one base away.

Using a constant-region primer and ProtoScript II reverse transcriptase, TCRbeta-specific cDNA was reverse-transcribed from around 500 ng total RNA. Construction of the TCRbeta libraries relied on three nested rounds of multiplex PCR, following a slightly modified ARM-PCR procedure. A final 25-cycle PCR with Deep VentR polymerase added sample barcodes and Illumina adapters. Before sequencing, amplicons between 200 and 500 bp were purified from gel using a QIAquick gel extraction kit. The TCRbeta amplicons were sequenced with 250-bp paired-end reads on an Illumina HiSeq 2500. Regarding the original processing steps: Trimmomatic v0.33 was used to quality-trim the reads, and FLASH v1.2.11 was used to merge paired reads so that full CDR3 sequences could be recovered. V, D and J germline segments were assigned to the rearranged TCRbeta sequences using MiGEC v1.2.1b. VDJtools v1.0.0 computed clonotype statistics and Shannon-Wiener diversity indices. To reduce sampling bias, subsequent analyses other than the diversity analysis used only the 250 most abundant clonotypes in each sample. TCRdb handled the public reads itself, with Q25 trimming in fastp and clone calling in MiXCR, and kept productive beta chains. Identical CDR3 proteins give one entry, which carries the most common genes and DNA. The V and J calls and clone size come from TCRdb's table, not from the authors' own analysis. This sample comprises approximately 340,000 distinct CDR3 sequences, 65% of them detected only once. The ten largest clones add up to under 8.5% of the sample.

The sequencing input was peripheral blood. This receptor was taken from a man aged 35-49 years with primary liver carcinoma and hepatitis B virus infection.

The CDR3 sequence is CASSVSGRATGELFF. The sequenced DNA: TGCGCCAGCAGCGTCAGCGGGAGGGCCACCGGGGAGCTGTTTTTT. The sequence joins TRBV5-1 to TRBJ2-2; 10 junctional bases match TRBD2. Measured from the cysteine to the phenylalanine, the CDR3 is 15 residues long. Only the CDR3 DNA is retained, 45 bases long and in frame from the first base. Reading the germline V gene gives CDR1 SGHRS and CDR2 YFSETQ. The germline V end is reduced by 4 bases and the J end by 4 bases; junction bases left unmatched: 4.